These 27 T cell receptor beta chains were sequenced from one sample in a study of shared clonotypes between healthy human individuals. Libraries were prepared by immunoSEQ multiplex PCR; TCRdb keeps only in-frame clonotypes and omits some of them. Of about 480,000 clones in the sample, more than 65% were seen once. Sequenced sample: PBMCs. These receptors originate from a woman aged 40-49 years in good health. Some clones in this sample may be carry-over from other donors' samples.

The chain recombines TRBV5-1 with TRBJ2-7; D may be TRBD2 (5 bases). The CDR3 is made up of 14 amino acids. The ends were cut back, 0 bases at V and 1 base at J, with 8 bases in the middle. CDR1 is SGHRS and CDR2 is YFSETQ in the germline V gene. The CDR3 region has the DNA TGCGCCAGCAGCTTGGACGGGGAGTCCTACGAGCAGTACTTC. Protein sequence: CASSLDGESYEQYF. Drawing the rest from reference TRBV5-1 and TRBJ2-7, the complete variable domain is KAGVTQTPRYLIKTRGQQVTLSCSPISGHRSVSWYQQTPGQGLQFLFEYFSETQRNKGNFPGRFSGRQFSNSRSEMNVSTLELGDSALYLCASSLDGESYEQYFGPGTRLTVT.

This clone is a singleton in its sample. The chain has TRBV27 and TRBJ1-5; a possible D gene is TRBD1 (6 bases). Germline CDR1 reads MNHEY; CDR2 reads SMNVEV (reference sequence). The length of the CDR3 is 14 residues. Trimming pared 1 base from V and 5 bases from J, leaving 9 bases between. The CDR3 reads CASSLWAGDQPQHF. The CDR3 DNA is TGTGCCAGCAGTTTATGGGCAGGGGATCAGCCCCAGCATTTT.

The chain has TRBV29-1 and TRBJ2-1; possible D gene TRBD2, 5 bases. This CDR3 spans 16 amino acids. The ends were cut back, 4 bases at V and 7 bases at J, with 23 bases in the middle. Germline values: CDR1 SQVTM, CDR2 ANQGSEA. The CDR3 is CSVGWLGRAVGNEQFF. The CDR3 DNA sequence: TGCAGCGTTGGGTGGCTCGGGCGGGCCGTGGGGAATGAGCAGTTCTTC.

This rearrangement joins TRBV19 to TRBJ2-7; a weak D match, TRBD1 (6 bases). Trimming shortened V by 2 bases and J by 7 bases, and 12 bases separated the two germline ends. Germline V CDR1 and CDR2: LNHDA, SQIVND (reference sequence). This CDR3 region has 13 residues. The CDR3 protein is CASSIRDKAEQYF. The CDR3 coding sequence is TGTGCCAGTAGTATAAGGGACAAGGCTGAGCAGTACTTC.

The V and J genes are TRBV19 and TRBJ2-1, with D possibly TRBD1 on 5 matching bases. The CDR3 sequence is 13 residues long. Germline CDR1 and CDR2: LNHDA and SQIVND (reference sequence). The germline V and J ends were trimmed by 3 bases and 4 bases, with 7 bases remaining between them. CDR3: CASSMKGYNEQFF. In DNA, the CDR3 is TGTGCCAGTAGTATGAAGGGGTACAATGAGCAGTTCTTC.

The chain employs TRBV6-1 and TRBJ1-1; D gene uncertain. V was cut by 6 bases and J by 1 base, with 9 bases left in between. The CDR3 loop spans 13 amino acids. The germline V gene encodes CDR1 MNHNS and CDR2 SASEGT. The CDR3 region has the DNA TGTGCCAGCAGACTTCAGAAGAACACTGAAGCTTTCTTT. Protein: CASRLQKNTEAFF.

The V and J genes are TRBV5-1 and TRBJ1-6; D might be TRBD1 (6 bases). The CDR3 extends over 15 amino acids. The germline CDR1 and CDR2 sequences are SGHRS and YFSETQ. The germline V and J ends were trimmed by 2 bases and 3 bases, with 9 bases remaining between them. The CDR3 here is CASSFGDNYNSPLHF. DNA of the CDR3: TGCGCCAGCAGCTTCGGGGACAACTATAATTCACCCCTCCACTTT.

This clone occurred a few times. V and J are TRBV28 and TRBJ2-1; 9 bases match TRBD2. The CDR3 is made up of 14 amino acids. V dropped 2 bases and J dropped 13; count of bases not matched to a gene: 9. In germline, CDR1 is MDHEN, CDR2 SYDVKM. The CDR3 DNA follows: TGTGCCAGCAGTTTAAGCAGTAGCGGGAGATTACAGTTCTTC. This encodes CASSLSSSGRLQFF.

V is TRBV2 and J is TRBJ2-7, with TRBD1 matching 10 bases. CDR1 and CDR2 (germline): SNHLY, FYNNEI. The CDR3 spans 15 residues. Trimming cost V 6 bases and J 7 bases; bases outside gene matches: 12. The CDR3: CASRPDRRGQGEQYF. CDR3 sequence (DNA): TGTGCCAGCAGACCCGACAGGAGGGGACAGGGGGAGCAGTACTTC. Full variable domain (remainder filled in from reference TRBV2 and TRBJ2-7): EPEVTQTPSHQVTQMGQEVILRCVPISNHLYFYWYRQILGQKVEFLVSFYNNEISEKSEIFDDQFSVERPDGSNFTLKIRSTKLEDSAMYFCASRPDRRGQGEQYFGPGTRLTVT.

The rearrangement uses TRBV4-3 and TRBJ2-7, with no clear D. Germline V lookup: CDR1 LGHNA, CDR2 YSLEER. Trimming took 1 base from V and 3 from J, leaving 7 bases between them. The CDR3 is made up of 13 amino acids. As DNA, the CDR3 is TGCGCCAGCAGCCAAGGGTCAGACTACGAGCAGTACTTC. This encodes CASSQGSDYEQYF.

A single count supports this clone. The rearrangement links TRBV7-2 to TRBJ2-1; unclear D gene. Germline CDR1 SGHTA, CDR2 FQGNSA. V lost 2 bases to trimming and J lost 6 bases, with 8 bases between them. The CDR3 loop spans 13 amino acids. The CDR3, as DNA: TGTGCCAGCAGCTTACGGGTACTCAATGAGCAGTTCTTC. This translates into CASSLRVLNEQFF.

This rearrangement joins TRBV29-1 to TRBJ2-5, with 7 bases fitting TRBD1. The closer fit of TRBJ2-7 to the DNA end suggests the J call may be wrong. This CDR3 is built from 12 residues. The germline V gene has CDR1 SQVTM and CDR2 ANQGSEA. In DNA form, the CDR3 reads TGCAGCGTTGCCGGGACAGACTACGAGCAGTACTTC. It specifies CSVAGTDYEQYF.

This clone was recorded a few times. The chain's CDR3 is CASSLGAQEQFF. The CDR3, as DNA: TGTGCCAGCAGCTTAGGAGCTCAAGAGCAGTTCTTC. The chain links TRBV7-2 to TRBJ2-1, with D unclear. Trimming shortened V by 1 base and J by 10 bases, and 8 bases separated the two germline ends. This CDR3 region has 12 residues. The germline gives CDR1 SGHTA, CDR2 FQGNSA.

The rearrangement uses TRBV29-1 and TRBJ1-1; 7 bases are shared with TRBD1. Germline CDR1 is SQVTM and CDR2 is ANQGSEA. V gave up 4 bases and J gave up 3 bases; unmatched junction bases: 17. CDR3 length equals 17 residues. The CDR3 protein is CSVVSLGTAGGYTEAFF. CDR3 DNA: TGCAGCGTTGTATCTCTGGGGACAGCGGGCGGATACACTGAAGCTTTCTTT.

The rearrangement links TRBV10-1 to TRBJ1-1; 7 bases map to TRBD1. Germline loops: CDR1 WNHNN, CDR2 SYGVQD (reference sequence). The CDR3 sequence is 15 residues long. The junction had 10 bases not matched to a gene; V was cut back by 6 bases and J by 3 bases. CDR3 coding DNA: TGCGCCAGCAGCCGAGGGGGCGCGGAGGACACTGAAGCTTTCTTT. This sequence encodes CASSRGGAEDTEAFF.

In regard to this clone: Other nucleotide sequences from this sample produce the same CDR3. The rearrangement joins TRBV11-2 to TRBJ1-1; D remains unclear. The CDR3 consists of 13 residues. Germline V CDR1 and CDR2: SGHAT, FQNNGV. The V gene lost 1 base and the J gene lost 3 bases, with 6 bases spanning the gap. The CDR3 sequence is CASSLALDTEAFF. The CDR3 DNA reads TGTGCCAGCAGCTTAGCGCTAGACACTGAAGCTTTCTTT.

This rearrangement joins TRBV5-1 to TRBJ2-1, with 7 bases fitting TRBD2. In germline, CDR1 is SGHRS, CDR2 YFSETQ. V shed 0 bases and J 1 base; nucleotides not matched to a gene: 7. This CDR3 is built from 17 residues. This CDR3 is CASSLGVGGRSYNEQFF. CDR3 bases: TGCGCCAGCAGCTTGGGAGTCGGGGGGAGGTCCTACAATGAGCAGTTCTTC. Full variable domain (missing parts from reference TRBV5-1 and TRBJ2-1): KAGVTQTPRYLIKTRGQQVTLSCSPISGHRSVSWYQQTPGQGLQFLFEYFSETQRNKGNFPGRFSGRQFSNSRSEMNVSTLELGDSALYLCASSLGVGGRSYNEQFFGPGTRLTVL.

This sequence joins TRBV10-1 and TRBJ2-3, with 9 bases identical to TRBD2. The germline V gene has CDR1 WNHNN and CDR2 SYGVQD (reference sequence). V gave up 9 bases and J gave up 5 bases; unmatched junction bases: 6. The CDR3 sequence is 13 residues long. CDR3 amino acids: CASSGSDRDTQYF. CDR3 DNA: TGCGCCAGTAGCGGGAGTGACAGAGATACGCAGTATTTT.

In this sample, this clone turned up once. V is TRBV5-1 and J is TRBJ1-2; 8 bases fit TRBD1. The CDR3 has 14 residues. Germline CDR1 SGHRS, CDR2 YFSETQ. Unmatched junction bases numbered 2, after V lost 0 bases and J lost 4 bases. CDR3 bases: TGCGCCAGCAGCTTGGGACAGGGGAGCTATGGCTACACCTTC. Its translation: CASSLGQGSYGYTF.

The J gene is TRBJ2-3, the V gene TRBV7-9; D perhaps matches TRBD1 (5 bases). Germline V gives CDR1 SEHNR, CDR2 FQNEAQ (reference sequence). Trimming removed 5 bases from V and 4 bases from J, with 13 bases in between. The CDR3 contains 14 residues. The DNA of the CDR3 is TGTGCCAGCAGCGATAACTCCAGGGCAGATACGCAGTATTTT. Amino acids: CASSDNSRADTQYF.

The chain has TRBV7-8 and TRBJ2-1; the D gene is possibly TRBD2 (6 bases). Trimming left V 2 bases short and J 8 bases short, with 16 bases between. Looked up from germline, CDR1 is SGHVS and CDR2 is FQNEAQ. This CDR3 region has 15 residues. The CDR3 loop reads CASSLLRGRQDEQFF. In DNA form, the CDR3 reads TGTGCCAGCAGCTTATTGCGGGGACGTCAGGATGAGCAGTTCTTC.

Only one count was recorded for this clone. This specimen includes other DNA sequences encoding the same CDR3. The rearrangement joins TRBV5-1 to TRBJ2-1; 10 nucleotides match TRBD2. This CDR3 region has 15 residues. V trimming: 0 bases; J trimming: 7 bases; junction bases outside the gene matches: 4. Germline V gives CDR1 SGHRS, CDR2 YFSETQ. DNA for the CDR3: TGCGCCAGCAGCTTGGGACTAGCGGGTCTGAATGAGCAGTTCTTC. It specifies CASSLGLAGLNEQFF.

V is TRBV19 and J is TRBJ2-2, with D tentatively TRBD1 or TRBD2 (7 bases each). The CDR3 is made up of 15 amino acids. V shed 4 bases and J shed 4 bases, with 13 bases lying between them. Germline loops: CDR1 LNHDA, CDR2 SQIVND (reference sequence). This CDR3 is CASSNLRGGTGELFF. The CDR3 DNA follows: TGTGCCAGTAGTAACCTCAGGGGGGGCACCGGGGAGCTGTTTTTT.

The J gene is TRBJ1-4, the V gene TRBV29-1; maybe TRBD1 (5 bases). This CDR3 is 12 amino acids long. CDR1 and CDR2 (germline): SQVTM, ANQGSEA. The ends were cut back, 7 bases at V and 3 bases at J, with 9 bases in the middle. Written as DNA, the CDR3 is TGCAGCGCCCTGGGACCTAATGAAAAACTGTTTTTT. It translates to CSALGPNEKLFF.

As DNA, the CDR3 is TGTGCCAGCAGCTTAGAGTCTATTTTTGTAAGCAATCAGCCCCAGCATTTT. Translation: CASSLESIFVSNQPQHF. The genes are TRBV7-2 and TRBJ1-5; no definite D call. This CDR3 is built from 17 residues. Trimming shortened V by 1 base and J by 1 base, and 14 bases separated the two germline ends. Germline CDR1 and CDR2: SGHTA and FQGNSA.

In its sample, this clone was seen a few times. The chain joins TRBV7-3 to TRBJ2-2; D is ambiguous. This CDR3 comprises 13 residues. The germline V gene has CDR1 SGHTA and CDR2 FQGTGA. The germline V and J ends were trimmed by 2 bases and 8 bases, with 9 bases remaining between them. CDR3 bases: TGTGCCAGCAGCTTAGGCTATTGGGGGGAGCTGTTTTTT. It codes for CASSLGYWGELFF.

This clone was seen a single time. The CDR3 is CASSLGTSGYEQYF. In DNA form, the CDR3 reads TGTGCCAGCAGCCTAGGGACTAGCGGCTACGAGCAGTACTTC. The rearrangement links TRBV6-6 to TRBJ2-7, with 11 bases matching TRBD2. The CDR3 is 14 amino acids. J was trimmed by 3 bases and V by 6 bases; bases with no gene match: 4. Germline V gene data show CDR1 as MNHNY and CDR2 as SVGAGI (reference sequence).